This T cell receptor (beta chain) was identified in a study of early T cells in non-severe SARS-CoV-2 infection. Study overall: Chains from this unsorted whole-blood bulk RNA could not be paired.

This clonotype appeared many times. The antigen remains unidentified. General study results and limits: Clonotype matching in VDJdb favored anti-spike CD8 responses and did not capture private and CD4 specificities.

Individual cDNA molecules received unique molecular identifiers during library preparation. TCRdb recomputed calls from the 5' RACE reads with MiXCR, one row per CDR3 protein. The repertoire consists of tens of thousands of distinct CDR3 sequences, with approximately 11% occurring once and the leading ten covering 6.4%. Germline lookup yields CDR1 DFQATT and CDR2 SNEGSKA (reference sequence). CDR3 length: 11 amino acids. V lost 3 bases, J lost 6 bases, and 9 bases lay in between. The rearrangement uses TRBV20-1 and TRBJ2-7; D not certain. Sequencing was done on a sample of whole blood. This TCR came from an adult who was a healthcare worker with PCR-confirmed SARS-CoV-2 infection or an uninfected control (not recorded which). The CDR3 reads CSASGSAEQYF. CDR3 DNA sequence: TGCAGTGCTAGCGGTTCCGCCGAGCAGTACTTC.